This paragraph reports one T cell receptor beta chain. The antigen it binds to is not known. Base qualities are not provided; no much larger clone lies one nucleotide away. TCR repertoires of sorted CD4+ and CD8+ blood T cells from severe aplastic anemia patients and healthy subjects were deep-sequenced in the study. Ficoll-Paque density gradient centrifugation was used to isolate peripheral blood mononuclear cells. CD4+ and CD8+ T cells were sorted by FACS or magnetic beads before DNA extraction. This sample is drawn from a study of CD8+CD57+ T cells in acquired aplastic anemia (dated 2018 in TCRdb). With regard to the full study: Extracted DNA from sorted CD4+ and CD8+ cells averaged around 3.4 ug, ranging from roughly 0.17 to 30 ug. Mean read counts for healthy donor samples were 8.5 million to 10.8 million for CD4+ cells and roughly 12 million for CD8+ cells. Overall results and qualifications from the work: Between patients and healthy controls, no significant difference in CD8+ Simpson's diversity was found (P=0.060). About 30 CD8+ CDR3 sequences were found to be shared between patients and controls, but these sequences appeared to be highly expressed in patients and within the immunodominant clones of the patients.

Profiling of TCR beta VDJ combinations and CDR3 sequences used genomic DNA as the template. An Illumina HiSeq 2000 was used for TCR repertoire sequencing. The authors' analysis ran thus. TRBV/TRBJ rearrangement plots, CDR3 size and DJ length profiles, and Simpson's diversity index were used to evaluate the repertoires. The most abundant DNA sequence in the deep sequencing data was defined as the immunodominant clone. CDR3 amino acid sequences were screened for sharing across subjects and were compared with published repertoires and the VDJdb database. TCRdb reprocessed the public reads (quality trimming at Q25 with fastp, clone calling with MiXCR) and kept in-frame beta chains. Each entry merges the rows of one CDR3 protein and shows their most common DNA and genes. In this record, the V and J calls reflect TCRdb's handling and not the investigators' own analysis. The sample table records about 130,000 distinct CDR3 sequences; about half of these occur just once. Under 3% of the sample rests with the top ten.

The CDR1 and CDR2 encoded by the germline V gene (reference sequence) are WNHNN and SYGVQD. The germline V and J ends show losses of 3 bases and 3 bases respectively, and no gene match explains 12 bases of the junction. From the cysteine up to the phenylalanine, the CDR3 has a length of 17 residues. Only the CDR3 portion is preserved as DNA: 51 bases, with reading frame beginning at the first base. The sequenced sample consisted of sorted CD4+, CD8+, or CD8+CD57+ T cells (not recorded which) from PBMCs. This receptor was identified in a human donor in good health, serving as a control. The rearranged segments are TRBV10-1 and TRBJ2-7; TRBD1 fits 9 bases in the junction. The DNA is TGCGCCAGCAGTGATTTGGCCGGGACAGGGATCTTCTACGAGCAGTACTTC. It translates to CASSDLAGTGIFYEQYF.